This T cell receptor (beta chain) was sequenced in a study of cytomegalovirus exposure and HLA in healthy donors. This CDR3 is 14 amino acids long. Deletions cut 7 bases from V and 2 bases from J, with 13 bases between. Germline CDR1 and CDR2: MNHNY and SVGAGI (reference sequence). PCR involved 60 Vbeta and 13 Jbeta primers. This table comes from immunoSEQ multiplex PCR, and its TCRdb copy is limited to in-frame clones, with some not included. The table has tens of thousands of clones, under 80% seen once. This sequence joins TRBV6-6 and TRBJ2-3; D perhaps matches TRBD2 (6 bases). The specimen sequenced was PBMCs. The clonotype was recovered from a woman between 45 and 60 years old in good health and CMV-seropositive. This chain's CDR3 is CASIPGDFTDTQYF. The CDR3 DNA is TGTGCCAGCATCCCGGGGGACTTCACAGATACGCAGTATTTT.